These 15 T cell receptor beta chains came from one sample sequenced in a study of blood T cell repertoires in COVID-19. Data came from immunoSEQ multiplex PCR; TCRdb stores just in-frame clones and leaves some out. Of some 45,000 clones in the sample, around 85% were seen once. The specimen sequenced was peripheral blood. Every receptor here comes from a human donor in a cohort sampled during active COVID-19.

In its sample, this clone was seen a few times. This chain joins TRBV24-1 and TRBJ1-2, with 7 bases aligning to TRBD1. Germline V CDR1 and CDR2: KGHDR, SFDVKD. V gave up 9 bases and J gave up 8 bases; unmatched junction bases: 11. The CDR3 spans 13 residues. CDR3 in DNA: TGTGCCACCTTGGAGGGACAGACCTGCGGCTACACCTTC. It specifies CATLEGQTCGYTF.

The V and J genes are TRBV5-5 and TRBJ2-5; D is possibly TRBD1 (6 bases). The germline gives CDR1 SGHKS, CDR2 YYEKEE (reference sequence). V gave up 3 bases and J gave up 4 bases, with 16 bases separating them. The CDR3 contains 15 residues. This chain's CDR3 is CASSSAPGVGETQYF. The CDR3 nucleotides are TGTGCCAGCAGCTCCGCCCCAGGGGTAGGAGAGACCCAGTACTTC.

This chain links TRBV6-1 with TRBJ1-5, with D perhaps matching TRBD1 (6 bases). Germline CDR1 is MNHNS and CDR2 is SASEGT. V was shortened by 3 bases and J by 2 bases, with 11 bases between the two germline ends. The CDR3 spans 15 residues. CDR3 nucleotide sequence: TGTGCCAGCAGTGAGTGGGGGCAAGGCAATCAGCCCCAGCATTTT. This encodes CASSEWGQGNQPQHF.

The gene calls are TRBV2 and TRBJ2-1; D gene ambiguous. CDR3 length: 16 residues. Germline V CDR1 and CDR2: SNHLY, FYNNEI. Deletions cut 8 bases from V and 3 bases from J, with 20 bases between. This CDR3 reads CASLPGLSTYYNEQFF. DNA of the CDR3: TGTGCCAGCCTCCCAGGTCTCTCCACATACTACAATGAGCAGTTCTTC.

The chain has TRBV9 and TRBJ2-1; 12 nucleotides match TRBD2. Trimming at V came to 0 bases and at J to 5 bases, leaving 9 bases not matched to a gene. Germline V CDR1 and CDR2: SGDLS, YYNGEE. This CDR3 contains 18 residues. The CDR3 reads CASSVASGASGGDNEQFF. The CDR3 DNA sequence: TGTGCCAGCAGCGTAGCTTCAGGGGCTAGCGGGGGGGACAATGAGCAGTTCTTC.

This chain joins TRBV5-8 and TRBJ1-5, with TRBD1 identical over 10 bases. The CDR3 length is 15 residues. V shed 0 bases and J 7 bases; nucleotides not matched to a gene: 4. Germline-derived CDR1 and CDR2 are SGHTS and YDEGEE. The CDR3 here is CASSLGTGGGQPQHF. The CDR3 DNA reads as TGTGCCAGCAGCTTGGGGACAGGGGGAGGACAGCCCCAGCATTTT.

The V and J genes are TRBV5-6 and TRBJ2-5; TRBD1 matches at 12 bases. After removal of 2 bases from V and 5 bases from J, the junction contained 4 bases not matched to a gene. Germline V CDR1 and CDR2: SGHDT, YYEEEE. This CDR3 is built from 15 residues. The CDR3 is CASSLAGTGGETQYF. In nucleotides, the CDR3 is TGTGCCAGCAGCTTAGCCGGGACAGGGGGCGAGACCCAGTACTTC.

As for this clone: A junction end diverges from the germline sequence, so it may reflect a read error. The genes are TRBV7-7 and TRBJ2-5, with 9 bases aligning to TRBD2. The CDR3 is 15 residues long. Germline values: CDR1 SSHAT, CDR2 FNYEAQ (reference sequence). The CDR3 nucleotides are TGTGCTAGCAGCTTGCGGGGGGGCTCCGTAGAGACCCAGTACTTC. It translates to CASSLRGGSVETQYF.

The V gene is TRBV6-5, the J gene TRBJ2-1; D gene ambiguous. This CDR3 has 14 amino acids. V dropped 8 bases and J dropped 2 bases, with 13 bases sitting between them. The germline V gene has CDR1 MNHEY and CDR2 SVGAGI. CDR3 loop: CASGTSTTYNEQFF. CDR3 coding DNA: TGTGCCAGCGGTACATCAACGACCTACAATGAGCAGTTCTTC.

V gene TRBV27 combines with J gene TRBJ2-1; D is unclear. Germline CDR1 is MNHEY and CDR2 is SMNVEV (reference sequence). Trimming removed 0 bases from V and 0 bases from J, with 6 bases in between. The CDR3 is 15 amino acids. CDR3 sequence (DNA): TGTGCCAGCAGTTTATCAACAGCCTCCTACAATGAGCAGTTCTTC. This translates into CASSLSTASYNEQFF.

The CDR3 DNA reads as TGCAGCGTTGAAGGCTTAACCGCCAGGGATGGCTACACCTTC. This gives the protein CSVEGLTARDGYTF. V usage is TRBV29-1 and J usage is TRBJ1-2; maybe TRBD1 (5 bases). This CDR3 is built from 14 residues. Trimming pared 1 base from V and 6 bases from J, leaving 15 bases between. In germline, CDR1 is SQVTM, CDR2 ANQGSEA.

This sequence joins TRBV5-1 and TRBJ2-3, with TRBD1 matching over 11 bases. Germline V gene sequence: CDR1 SGHRS, CDR2 YFSETQ. Unmatched junction bases numbered 11, after V lost 0 bases and J lost 5 bases. The CDR3 covers 18 residues. Written as DNA, the CDR3 is TGCGCCAGCAGCTTGGCCATCACGGACAGGGGGCGGGGAGATACGCAGTATTTT. Encoded protein: CASSLAITDRGRGDTQYF.

This clone was picked up a small number of times. The genes are TRBV6-2 or TRBV6-3 and TRBJ2-1; the match to TRBD2 covers 7 bases. Germline loops: CDR1 MNHEY, CDR2 SVGEGT. V lost 0 bases to trimming and J lost 5 bases; unmatched junction nucleotides: 7. The CDR3 runs to 16 residues. This CDR3 reads CASSYSSKSGDNEQFF. In DNA, the CDR3 is TGTGCCAGCAGTTACTCGAGTAAGAGCGGGGACAATGAGCAGTTCTTC.

A single count supports this clone. The chain employs TRBV5-8 and TRBJ2-5, with 15 bases identical to TRBD2. The trim removed 4 bases at V and 4 bases at J, leaving 11 bases unmatched. This CDR3 spans 18 amino acids. Looked up from germline, CDR1 is SGHTS and CDR2 is YDEGEE. CDR3 region: CASSRAGTSGGLRETQYF. In DNA form, the CDR3 reads TGTGCCAGCAGCCGAGCCGGGACTAGCGGGGGGTTGCGAGAGACCCAGTACTTC. Together with reference TRBV5-8 and TRBJ2-5, the CDR3 gives the full variable domain: EAGVTQSPTHLIKTRGQQATLRCSPISGHTSVYWYQQALGLGLQFLLWYDEGEERNRGNFPPRFSGRQFPNYSSELNVNALELEDSALYLCASSRAGTSGGLRETQYFGPGTRLLVL.

This rearrangement joins TRBV4-1 to TRBJ2-5; TRBD2 is a possible D gene (6 bases). The CDR3 has 15 amino acids. The V gene lost 4 bases and the J gene lost 1 base, with 13 bases spanning the gap. Germline V CDR1 and CDR2: MGHRA, YSYEKL. CDR3 loop: CASSRGRRGQETQYF. In DNA form, the CDR3 reads TGCGCCAGCAGCCGGGGCCGGCGGGGCCAAGAGACCCAGTACTTC.